Following are 24 T cell receptor beta chains from one sample sequenced in a study of shared clonotypes between healthy human individuals. Libraries were prepared by immunoSEQ multiplex PCR; TCRdb keeps only in-frame clonotypes and omits some of them. The sample has about 380,000 clones; roughly 96% are singletons. Source material: memory CD8+ T cells sorted from blood. Subset indicated: CD45RO+ cells pooled with CCR7-negative TemRA cells. Source of these receptors: a man aged 25-40 years in good health.

The V and J genes are TRBV5-6 and TRBJ1-2; no clear D. Germline V CDR1 and CDR2: SGHDT, YYEEEE. The CDR3 contains 14 residues. V was shortened by 4 bases and J by 1 base, with 11 bases between the two germline ends. The CDR3 here is CASSRQRVNYGYTF. DNA for the CDR3: TGTGCCAGCAGCCGCCAAAGGGTTAACTATGGCTACACCTTC.

The V call is TRBV5-1, the J call TRBJ1-1; 7 bases match TRBD1. The V segment lost 0 bases and the J segment 1 base; nucleotides outside the gene matches: 3. The germline V gene has CDR1 SGHRS and CDR2 YFSETQ. This CDR3 region has 15 residues. CDR3 nucleotides: TGCGCCAGCAGCTTGGCCCGGGACAGGAACACTGAAGCTTTCTTT. Encoded protein: CASSLARDRNTEAFF.

The J gene is TRBJ2-1, the V gene TRBV2, with 15 bases identical to TRBD2. The CDR3 consists of 16 residues. Germline CDR1 is SNHLY and CDR2 is FYNNEI. The ends lost 6 bases at V and 4 bases at J; junction bases unmatched: 4. The CDR3 nucleotides read TGTGCCAGCAGCGGACTAGCGGGAGGGCCGTACAATGAGCAGTTCTTC. Translating it yields CASSGLAGGPYNEQFF.

The chain links TRBV23-1 to TRBJ2-7; D possibly corresponds to TRBD1 (6 bases). TRBV23-1 is noted as an ORF with a role that remains uncertain. The CDR3 runs to 14 residues. Trimming took 3 bases from V and 4 from J, leaving 13 bases between them. CDR3 region: CASSHPLQGYEQYF. The CDR3 DNA sequence: TGCGCCAGCAGTCACCCACTCCAGGGGTACGAGCAGTACTTC.

The genes are TRBV6-6 and TRBJ2-4; tentative D call: TRBD2 (6 bases). This CDR3 spans 16 amino acids. Germline values: CDR1 MNHNY, CDR2 SVGAGI (reference sequence). Between the trimmed V and J ends, which lost 0 bases and 2 bases, there was a span of 11 bases. In nucleotides, the CDR3 is TGTGCCAGCAGTTACTCGACCGGGGGTCCCAAAAACATTCAGTACTTC. It encodes CASSYSTGGPKNIQYF.

The rearrangement joins TRBV5-1 to TRBJ1-5; no reliable D call. Looked up from germline, CDR1 is SGHRS and CDR2 is YFSETQ. CDR3 size: 11 residues. The V end was cut by 5 bases, the J end by 5 bases, with 5 bases between. The CDR3 loop is CASSKDQPQHF. The DNA of the CDR3 is TGCGCCAGCAGTAAAGATCAGCCCCAGCATTTT.

This clone appeared a few times. The chain recombines TRBV7-9 with TRBJ1-1, with a tentative D call TRBD1 (6 bases). This CDR3 has 14 amino acids. V was pared by 4 bases and J by 4 bases, with 13 bases between. The germline V gene has CDR1 SEHNR and CDR2 FQNEAQ (reference sequence). CDR3 sequence: CASSSQGLATEAFF. The CDR3 DNA is TGTGCCAGCAGCTCACAGGGTCTCGCCACTGAAGCTTTCTTT. Together with reference TRBV7-9 and TRBJ1-1, the CDR3 gives the full variable domain: DTGVSQNPRHKITKRGQNVTFRCDPISEHNRLYWYRQTLGQGPEFLTYFQNEAQLEKSRLLSDRFSAERPKGSFSTLEIQRTEQGDSAMYLCASSSQGLATEAFFGQGTRLTVV.

V is TRBV19 and J is TRBJ2-6, with D uncertain. Trimming left V 6 bases short and J 0 bases short, with 6 bases between. CDR1 LNHDA and CDR2 SQIVND come from the germline V gene (reference sequence). This CDR3 has 14 residues. The DNA of the CDR3 is TGTGCCAGTAGGGATGACTCTGGGGCCAACGTCCTGACTTTC. Translating it yields CASRDDSGANVLTF.

A single count supports this clone. V usage is TRBV5-1 and J usage is TRBJ2-3; TRBD2 aligns across 9 bases. Germline CDR1 SGHRS, CDR2 YFSETQ. The CDR3 runs 15 residues. V trimming: 6 bases; J trimming: 5 bases; junction bases outside the gene matches: 10. The CDR3, as DNA: TGCGCCAGCACCCAGCCAGGACTAGCGTTAGATACGCAGTATTTT. It encodes CASTQPGLALDTQYF.

The chain joins TRBV7-8 to TRBJ2-7, with 9 bases identical to TRBD2. The ends lost 5 bases at V and 0 bases at J; junction bases unmatched: 5. Germline loops: CDR1 SGHVS, CDR2 FQNEAQ. The length of the CDR3 is 15 residues. The CDR3 DNA reads TGTGCCAGCAGCGATTATAGCGGGAGCTCCTACGAGCAGTACTTC. Amino acids: CASSDYSGSSYEQYF.

The chain couples TRBV6-1 to TRBJ2-7, with 7 bases identical to TRBD2. In germline, CDR1 is MNHNS, CDR2 SASEGT. The length of the CDR3 is 15 residues. The V gene end was trimmed by 5 bases and the J gene end by 6 bases; junction bases not matched to a gene: 13. CDR3: CASSSREGGLTEQYF. The CDR3 DNA is TGTGCCAGCAGTAGCAGGGAGGGAGGGCTTACCGAGCAGTACTTC.

The chain uses TRBV5-4 and TRBJ2-1; 12 nucleotides align to TRBD2. Germline CDR1 SGHNT, CDR2 YYREEE (reference sequence). This CDR3 has 14 residues. The J segment lost 5 bases and the V segment lost 3 bases, leaving 0 bases of the junction unmatched. In DNA form, the CDR3 reads TGTGCCAGCAGCTGGACTAGCGGGAACAATGAGCAGTTCTTC. It translates to CASSWTSGNNEQFF.

J is TRBJ2-2 and V is TRBV10-3, with a tentative D call TRBD2 (6 bases). CDR3 length equals 15 residues. Trimming shortened V by 7 bases and J by 0 bases, and 12 bases separated the two germline ends. Germline lookup yields CDR1 ENHRY and CDR2 SYGVKD. The CDR3 spells CAIKAGSPNTGELFF. The CDR3 nucleotides read TGTGCCATCAAGGCGGGATCCCCGAACACCGGGGAGCTGTTTTTT.

This chain connects TRBV25-1 to TRBJ2-7, with a possible D match to TRBD2 (6 bases). CDR1 is MGHDK, CDR2 SYGVNS, per germline. V was shortened by 1 base and J by 6 bases, with 7 bases between the two germline ends. The length of the CDR3 is 12 residues. CDR3 DNA: TGTGCCAGCAGTGAATGGAGGGGCGAGCAGTACTTC. Translation gives CASSEWRGEQYF.

This chain links TRBV2 with TRBJ2-5; possible D gene TRBD1, 5 bases. CDR3 size: 14 residues. Per germline, CDR1 SNHLY and CDR2 FYNNEI. V lost 5 bases and J lost 2, with 12 bases in between. CDR3 sequence reads: CASSIHRPQETQYF. The CDR3 nucleotides read TGTGCCAGCAGTATACACAGGCCGCAAGAGACCCAGTACTTC.

This clone occurred a few times. The chain recombines TRBV6-1 with TRBJ2-1, with D possibly being TRBD2 (7 bases). The germline gives CDR1 MNHNS, CDR2 SASEGT. V was cut by 6 bases and J by 7 bases, with 13 bases left in between. There are 13 residues in the CDR3. For the CDR3, the DNA is TGTGCCAGCAGGGGGAGGGGGGGAAATGAGCAGTTCTTC. This codes for CASRGRGGNEQFF.

The chain links TRBV11-3 to TRBJ1-3, with 7 bases matching TRBD1. This CDR3 comprises 15 residues. Per the germline V gene, CDR1 is SGHNT and CDR2 is YENEEA. Germline trimming cut 5 bases from V and 2 bases from J; bases unmatched to any gene: 6. Written as DNA, the CDR3 is TGTGCCAGCAGCAAGCAGACAGGGCCTGGAAACACCATATATTTT. Amino acid sequence: CASSKQTGPGNTIYF.

This sequence joins TRBV11-2 and TRBJ2-2, with 11 bases lining up with TRBD2. Trimming cost V 4 bases and J 4 bases; bases outside gene matches: 5. The CDR3 is 16 residues long. Germline-derived CDR1 and CDR2 are SGHAT and FQNNGV. The CDR3 nucleotides are TGTGCCAGCAGCTCTGTAGCGGGAGGGATCACCGGGGAGCTGTTTTTT. It specifies CASSSVAGGITGELFF.

The CDR3 DNA reads as TGTGCCAGCATCGGATCGGGGTCGCGGACCCAGTACTTC. It yields the protein CASIGSGSRTQYF. This chain uses TRBV28 with TRBJ2-5, with a possible D match to TRBD2 (5 bases). V was cut by 7 bases and J by 7 bases, with 16 bases left in between. The germline V gene has CDR1 MDHEN and CDR2 SYDVKM. The length of the CDR3 is 13 residues.

The genes are TRBV6-6 and TRBJ2-7; tentative D call: TRBD1 (5 bases). The CDR3 loop spans 12 amino acids. Germline V gene lookup returns CDR1 MNHNY and CDR2 SVGAGI (reference sequence). V was trimmed by 9 bases and J by 2 bases, leaving 11 bases between them. CDR3: CASARVPYEQYF. In DNA form, the CDR3 reads TGTGCCAGTGCCAGGGTACCCTACGAGCAGTACTTC.

The gene calls are TRBV10-3 and TRBJ2-7; D possibly corresponds to TRBD2 (7 bases). V shed 11 bases and J shed 3 bases, with 26 bases lying between them. Germline V gene sequence: CDR1 ENHRY, CDR2 SYGVKD. The CDR3 covers 16 residues. CDR3 amino acids: CAPVTMRGLNFYEQYF. The CDR3 DNA reads as TGTGCCCCGGTAACGATGCGGGGGCTAAATTTCTACGAGCAGTACTTC.

The chain carries TRBV10-1 and TRBJ1-2, with D tentatively TRBD1 (5 bases). CDR1 is WNHNN, CDR2 SYGVQD, per germline (reference sequence). Deletions cut 3 bases from V and 4 bases from J, with 9 bases between. This CDR3 is 13 amino acids long. CDR3 in DNA: TGCGCCAGCAGTGATCAGGGAGGCTATGGCTACACCTTC. Protein product: CASSDQGGYGYTF.

The chain links TRBV2 to TRBJ2-7; 9 bases line up with TRBD2. This CDR3 has 12 residues. Germline CDR1 is SNHLY and CDR2 is FYNNEI. J gave up 7 bases and V 7 bases, and 5 bases lay outside the gene matches. The CDR3 coding sequence is TGTGCCAGCATTTATCTAGCGGGAGAGCAGTACTTC. Amino acids: CASIYLAGEQYF.

This chain links TRBV29-1 with TRBJ2-1; 7 nucleotides agree with TRBD1. Looked up from germline, CDR1 is SQVTM and CDR2 is ANQGSEA. V lost 4 bases and J lost 1; bases outside the gene matches: 10. The CDR3 has 16 residues. In DNA, the CDR3 is TGCAGCGTTGTAAGGGGGCAGGGAAGTTCCTACAATGAGCAGTTCTTC. Its protein is CSVVRGQGSSYNEQFF.